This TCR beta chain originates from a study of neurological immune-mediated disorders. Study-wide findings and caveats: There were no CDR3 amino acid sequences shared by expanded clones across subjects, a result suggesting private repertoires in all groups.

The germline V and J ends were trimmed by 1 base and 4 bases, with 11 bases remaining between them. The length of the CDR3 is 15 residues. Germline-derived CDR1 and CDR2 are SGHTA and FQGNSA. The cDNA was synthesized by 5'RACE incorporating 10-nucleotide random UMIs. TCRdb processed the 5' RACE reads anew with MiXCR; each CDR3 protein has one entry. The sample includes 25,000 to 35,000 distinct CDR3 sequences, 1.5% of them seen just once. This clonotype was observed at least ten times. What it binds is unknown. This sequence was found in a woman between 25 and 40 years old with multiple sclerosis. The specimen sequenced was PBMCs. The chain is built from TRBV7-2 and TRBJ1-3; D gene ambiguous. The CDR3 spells CASSLGAGFGNTIYF. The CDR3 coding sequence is TGTGCCAGCAGCTTAGGGGCAGGCTTCGGAAACACCATATATTTT.